Following are 23 T cell receptor beta chains from one sample sequenced in a study of CD8+ T cells in alopecia areata. The treatment denotes: oral pan-JAK inhibitor, 5-10 mg twice daily. Extraction of RNA preceded its reverse transcription into cDNA, which served as the sequencing template. Profiling relied on immunoSEQ multiplex PCR, and the TCRdb table lists in-frame clones only, not all of them. This sample has about 160,000 clones, with around 71% found just once. The sequences come from CD4+ T cells sorted from blood, collected at week 4, from a patient treated with tofacitinib. The source is a human donor with alopecia areata.

The J gene is TRBJ1-5, the V gene TRBV30; D is ambiguous. The CDR3 is 15 amino acids. The V end lost 0 bases, the J end lost 1 base, and 10 bases lay between the germline ends. Germline CDR1 and CDR2: GTSNPN and SVGIG (reference sequence). As DNA, the CDR3 is TGTGCCTGGAGTGTTGGACTGGTAAGCAATCAGCCCCAGCATTTT. As protein: CAWSVGLVSNQPQHF.

With respect to this clone: Different DNA sequences within this sample yield the same CDR3. The genes are TRBV9 and TRBJ1-5, with a possible D match to TRBD1 (6 bases). Germline values: CDR1 SGDLS, CDR2 YYNGEE. The V and J ends lost 2 bases and 4 bases respectively, with 7 bases between them. This CDR3 region has 13 residues. Here the CDR3 reads CASSVGTNQPQHF. In nucleotides, the CDR3 is TGTGCCAGCAGCGTCGGGACAAATCAGCCCCAGCATTTT.

This rearrangement joins TRBV29-1 to TRBJ2-5; TRBD2 might be the D (5 bases). Germline V gene sequence: CDR1 SQVTM, CDR2 ANQGSEA. This CDR3 is 12 amino acids long. V lost 7 bases to trimming and J lost 2 bases, with 11 bases between them. Written as DNA, the CDR3 is TGCAGCGCGATGGGAGTGCAAGAGACCCAGTACTTC. Translated: CSAMGVQETQYF.

The chain joins TRBV30 to TRBJ2-5, with D hard to call. V was trimmed by 3 bases and J by 5 bases, leaving 7 bases between them. The germline V gene has CDR1 GTSNPN and CDR2 SVGIG (reference sequence). This CDR3 has 11 residues. This chain's CDR3 is CAWRTVETQYF. The CDR3 region has the DNA TGTGCCTGGAGGACCGTGGAGACCCAGTACTTC.

The chain recombines TRBV5-1 with TRBJ1-6; D is unclear. Germline V CDR1 and CDR2: SGHRS, YFSETQ. This CDR3 has 15 amino acids. Trimming removed 0 bases from V and 7 bases from J, with 11 bases in between. This CDR3 is CASSLGTTGNSPLHF. In nucleotides, the CDR3 is TGCGCCAGCAGCTTGGGCACGACGGGGAATTCACCCCTCCACTTT.

This chain uses TRBV29-1 with TRBJ1-1; unclear D gene. The length of the CDR3 is 14 residues. The V gene lost 7 bases and the J gene lost 1 base, with 16 bases spanning the gap. CDR1 SQVTM and CDR2 ANQGSEA come from the germline V gene. CDR3 residues: CSEISLGRNTEAFF. In nucleotides, the CDR3 is TGCAGCGAAATATCACTGGGGAGGAACACTGAAGCTTTCTTT.

This chain links TRBV27 with TRBJ1-5; unclear D gene. The CDR3 contains 15 residues. Germline CDR1 is MNHEY and CDR2 is SMNVEV (reference sequence). Trimming removed 3 bases from V and 3 bases from J, with 12 bases in between. For the CDR3, the DNA is TGTGCCAGCAGTTTTTTCTGGTCTCCCAATCAGCCCCAGCATTTT. It translates to CASSFFWSPNQPQHF.

The chain combines TRBV29-1 with TRBJ2-2; D is ambiguous. Deletions cut 4 bases from V and 6 bases from J, with 15 bases between. The CDR3 has 14 amino acids. Germline loops: CDR1 SQVTM, CDR2 ANQGSEA. CDR3 in DNA: TGCAGCGTTGTTATCAGTTTCCCCTCCGGGGAGCTGTTTTTT. Protein: CSVVISFPSGELFF.

V usage is TRBV5-1 and J usage is TRBJ1-1; a weak D match, TRBD1 (5 bases). The CDR3 totals 13 residues. Germline values: CDR1 SGHRS, CDR2 YFSETQ. The V and J ends lost 4 bases and 1 base respectively, with 8 bases between them. The CDR3 reads CASSPQENTEAFF. CDR3 coding DNA: TGCGCCAGCAGCCCACAGGAGAACACTGAAGCTTTCTTT.

CDR3 DNA: TGTGCCAGCAGTTCGCCGGGACAGGGTCCCTACGAGCAGTACTTC. Protein sequence: CASSSPGQGPYEQYF. The rearrangement links TRBV27 to TRBJ2-7, with 9 bases matching TRBD1. CDR1 and CDR2 (germline): MNHEY, SMNVEV (reference sequence). Trimming at V came to 4 bases and at J to 2 bases, leaving 6 bases not matched to a gene. The CDR3 runs 15 residues.

This rearrangement joins TRBV11-2 to TRBJ2-1; D is unclear. Germline assignment: CDR1 SGHAT and CDR2 FQNNGV. V lost 1 base to trimming and J lost 5 bases, with 12 bases between them. This CDR3 contains 15 residues. The DNA of the CDR3 is TGTGCCAGCAGCTTAGGGGGTGCCCTCCACAATGAGCAGTTCTTC. Protein sequence: CASSLGGALHNEQFF.

This chain links TRBV5-6 with TRBJ2-7; the match to TRBD2 covers 7 bases. Trimming removed 4 bases from V and 6 bases from J; junction bases left unmatched: 10. The CDR3 is 14 residues long. CDR1 is SGHDT, CDR2 YYEEEE, per germline. DNA of the CDR3: TGTGCCAGCAGCCCCAGGGCGGGGGTCAGCGAGCAGTACTTC. Its translation is CASSPRAGVSEQYF.

This clone occurred a few times. The V call is TRBV7-8, the J call TRBJ1-5; no clear D gene. CDR3 length: 14 residues. Trimming shortened V by 1 base and J by 7 bases, and 11 bases separated the two germline ends. Germline V lookup: CDR1 SGHVS, CDR2 FQNEAQ. The CDR3 reads CASSLELGSQPQHF. In DNA form, the CDR3 reads TGTGCCAGCAGCTTAGAGTTGGGGAGCCAGCCCCAGCATTTT.

This clone has a handful of counts. The chain recombines TRBV10-1 with TRBJ2-7, with TRBD1 matching 9 bases. The V segment lost 3 bases and the J segment 2 bases; nucleotides outside the gene matches: 8. CDR1 is WNHNN and CDR2 is SYGVQD in the germline V gene (reference sequence). The CDR3 runs to 16 residues. The CDR3 sequence: CASSDRPGQGAYEQYF. CDR3 coding DNA: TGCGCCAGCAGTGACCGTCCGGGACAGGGCGCCTACGAGCAGTACTTC.

The gene calls are TRBV29-1 and TRBJ1-2; D might be TRBD1 (5 bases). With 7 bases removed from V and 7 bases from J, the gap between germline ends came to 16 bases. Per the germline V gene, CDR1 is SQVTM and CDR2 is ANQGSEA. The CDR3 runs to 12 residues. The CDR3 DNA is TGCAGCGGCGGGGCCAGTAGTATTGGCTACACCTTC. The encoded protein is CSGGASSIGYTF. The full variable domain, with the rest looked up from reference TRBV29-1 and TRBJ1-2, is SAVISQKPSRDICQRGTSLTIQCQVDSQVTMMFWYRQQPGQSLTLIATANQGSEATYESGFVIDKFPISRPNLTFSTLTVSNMSPEDSSIYLCSGGASSIGYTFGSGTRLTVV.

V gene TRBV30 combines with J gene TRBJ1-3, with D hard to call. The V end lost 1 base, the J end lost 0 bases, and 4 bases lay between the germline ends. Germline loops: CDR1 GTSNPN, CDR2 SVGIG (reference sequence). The CDR3 loop spans 13 amino acids. The CDR3 sequence is CAWSGYSGNTIYF. Written as DNA, the CDR3 is TGTGCCTGGAGTGGGTACTCTGGAAACACCATATATTTT.

The chain employs TRBV7-3 and TRBJ2-3, with D perhaps matching TRBD2 (6 bases). Deletions cut 6 bases from V and 5 bases from J, with 12 bases between. In germline, CDR1 is SGHTA, CDR2 FQGTGA. The CDR3 loop spans 13 amino acids. CDR3 residues: CASSREPRDTQYF. The CDR3 DNA sequence: TGTGCCAGCAGTCGGGAGCCCAGAGATACGCAGTATTTT.

This rearrangement joins TRBV4-1 to TRBJ2-2; D gene uncertain. The germline CDR1 and CDR2 sequences are MGHRA and YSYEKL. Trimming shortened V by 3 bases and J by 7 bases, and 3 bases separated the two germline ends. The CDR3 runs 11 residues. This CDR3 is CASSHIGELFF. The CDR3 DNA follows: TGCGCCAGCAGCCACATCGGGGAGCTGTTTTTT.

V gene TRBV29-1 combines with J gene TRBJ2-7; tentative D call: TRBD2 (5 bases). Germline CDR1 and CDR2: SQVTM and ANQGSEA. CDR3 length: 15 amino acids. Trimming shortened V by 3 bases and J by 3 bases, and 18 bases separated the two germline ends. CDR3 nucleotides: TGCAGCGTTGACGGAGAGGGCGGCGGCCTCTACGAGCAGTACTTC. Translating it yields CSVDGEGGGLYEQYF.

V gene TRBV29-1 combines with J gene TRBJ2-3, with TRBD1 matching over 7 bases. The CDR3 is 13 residues long. The germline V gene has CDR1 SQVTM and CDR2 ANQGSEA. Trimming at V came to 8 bases and at J to 4 bases, leaving 9 bases not matched to a gene. This CDR3 reads CSSTGAGADTQYF. Written as DNA, the CDR3 is TGCAGCTCCACAGGGGCGGGCGCAGATACGCAGTATTTT.

This chain uses TRBV25-1 with TRBJ2-5; either TRBD1 or TRBD2 may fit D (5 bases each). V lost 1 base to trimming and J lost 5 bases, with 8 bases between them. Germline V lookup: CDR1 MGHDK, CDR2 SYGVNS. The CDR3 has 13 amino acids. The CDR3 region has the DNA TGTGCCAGCAGTGAATCCGGGGCGGAGACCCAGTACTTC. Translation gives CASSESGAETQYF.

This chain links TRBV6-1 with TRBJ2-5, with D unclear. Trimming cost V 4 bases and J 7 bases, with 7 bases left between them. There are 11 residues in the CDR3. CDR1 MNHNS and CDR2 SASEGT come from the germline V gene. This chain's CDR3 is CASSGTSTQYF. In DNA form, the CDR3 reads TGTGCCAGCAGTGGAACTTCGACCCAGTACTTC.

This rearrangement joins TRBV23-1 to TRBJ2-3, with D possibly called TRBD1 or TRBD2 (6 bases each). TRBV23-1 has ORF status, its function being uncertain. CDR3 length: 18 amino acids. Trimming stripped 6 bases from V and 4 bases from J, with 26 bases between. This CDR3 is CASSRGLNRASWADTQYF. For the CDR3, the DNA is TGCGCCAGCAGCCGGGGGCTTAACAGGGCGAGTTGGGCAGATACGCAGTATTTT.